This note documents a single T cell receptor (beta chain) sequence. V was pared by 4 bases and J by 2 bases, with 15 bases between. The CDR3 has 16 residues. CDR1 MNHEY and CDR2 SVGEGT come from the germline V gene. Using immunoSEQ multiplex PCR, the repertoire was profiled, and TCRdb retains in-frame clones only, with some absent. The profile shows around 130,000 clones, around 92% of them singletons. These data come from a study of T cell responses to AZD1222 COVID-19 vaccine. The source material was peripheral blood, sampled 28 days after the second AZD1222 dose. The sequence derives from an adult who received the AZD1222 COVID-19 vaccine. The chain is built from TRBV6-2 or TRBV6-3 and TRBJ2-1, with a weak D call TRBD2 (6 bases). The CDR3 DNA reads as TGTGCCAGCAGTTCCCTTAGCGGAAGGGCCTACAATGAGCAGTTCTTC. The encoded protein is CASSSLSGRAYNEQFF.